The clone carrying this T cell receptor (beta chain) has a count of ten or more. Its antigen is still unknown. Orbital computed tomography and thyroid ultrasound, together with serum TRAb and thyroxine and clinical symptoms, were used for diagnoses. V lost 5 bases and J lost 9; bases outside the gene matches: 17. CDR1 is SEHNR, CDR2 FQNEAQ, per germline (reference sequence). This CDR3 contains 17 residues. This sample was taken from a study of T cells in Graves' hyperthyroidism and ophthalmopathy. About the research overall: Blood from the periphery was taken at initial diagnosis, before any treatment. Notes on the study in general: Expanded thyroid clonotypes (above 0.001) were mostly also found in blood. Researchers report that a 13 V-J model separated ophthalmopathy from stable hyperthyroidism.

The TCR beta CDR3 regions underwent amplification using RNA transcripts as the source. Primed by the HTBI set, a first-round RT-PCR was run on the TCR CDR3. One entry per CDR3 protein results from TCRdb running MiXCR on the multiplex PCR reads. The sample lists about 600,000 distinct CDR3 sequences; around 14% were seen once. What was sequenced was blood. The rearrangement links TRBV7-9 to TRBJ2-1, with 9 bases lining up with TRBD1. The TCR originated in a woman in her late teens or twenties with Graves' ophthalmopathy. The CDR3 loop reads CASSPSSTGGAVFEQFF. In DNA form, the CDR3 reads TGTGCCAGCAGCCCCTCCTCCACAGGGGGCGCGGTGTTTGAGCAGTTCTTC.